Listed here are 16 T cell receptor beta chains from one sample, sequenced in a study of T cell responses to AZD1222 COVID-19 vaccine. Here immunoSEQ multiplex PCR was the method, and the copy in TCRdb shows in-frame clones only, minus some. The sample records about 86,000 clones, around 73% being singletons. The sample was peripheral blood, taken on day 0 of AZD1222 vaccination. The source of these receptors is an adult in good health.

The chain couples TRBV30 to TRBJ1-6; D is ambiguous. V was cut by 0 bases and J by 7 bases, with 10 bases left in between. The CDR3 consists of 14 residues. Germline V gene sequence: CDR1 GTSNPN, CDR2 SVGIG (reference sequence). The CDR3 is CAWSVISTNSPLHF. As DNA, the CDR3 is TGTGCCTGGAGTGTAATCAGTACGAATTCACCCCTCCACTTT.

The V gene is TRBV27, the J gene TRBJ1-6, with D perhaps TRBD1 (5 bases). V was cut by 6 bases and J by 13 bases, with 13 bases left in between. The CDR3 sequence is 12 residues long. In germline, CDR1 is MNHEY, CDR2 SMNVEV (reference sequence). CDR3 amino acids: CASSPRGVPLHF. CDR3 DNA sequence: TGTGCCAGCAGCCCACGGGGCGTGCCCCTCCACTTT.

The CDR3 protein is CAISVGVDQPQHF. The CDR3 nucleotides read TGTGCCATCAGTGTCGGGGTAGATCAGCCCCAGCATTTT. This chain links TRBV10-3 with TRBJ1-5; D remains unclear. The CDR3 contains 13 residues. V dropped 4 bases and J dropped 5 bases, with 9 bases sitting between them. Germline assignment: CDR1 ENHRY and CDR2 SYGVKD.

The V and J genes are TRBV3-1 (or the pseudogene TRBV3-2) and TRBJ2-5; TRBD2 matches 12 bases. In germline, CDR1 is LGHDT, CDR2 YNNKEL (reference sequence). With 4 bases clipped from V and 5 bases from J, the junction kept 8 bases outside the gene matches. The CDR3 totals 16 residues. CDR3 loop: CASSPWTSGNRETQYF. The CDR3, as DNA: TGTGCCAGCAGCCCCTGGACTAGCGGGAACCGGGAGACCCAGTACTTC.

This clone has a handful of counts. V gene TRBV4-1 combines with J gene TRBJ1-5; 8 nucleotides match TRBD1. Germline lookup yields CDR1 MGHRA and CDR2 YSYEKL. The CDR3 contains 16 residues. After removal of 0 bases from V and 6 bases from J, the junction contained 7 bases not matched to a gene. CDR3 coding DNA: TGCGCCAGCAGCCAAGAAGTGGACAGGGAGGGTCAGCCCCAGCATTTT. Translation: CASSQEVDREGQPQHF.

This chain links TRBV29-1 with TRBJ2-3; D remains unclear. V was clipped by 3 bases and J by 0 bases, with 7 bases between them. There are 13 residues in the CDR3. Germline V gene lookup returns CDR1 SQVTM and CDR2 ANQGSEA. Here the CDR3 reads CSVEAHSTDTQYF. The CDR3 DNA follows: TGCAGCGTTGAGGCCCATAGCACAGATACGCAGTATTTT.

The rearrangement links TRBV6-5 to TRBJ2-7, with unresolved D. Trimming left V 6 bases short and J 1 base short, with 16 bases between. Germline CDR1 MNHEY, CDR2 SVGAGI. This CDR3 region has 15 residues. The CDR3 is CASSTLPGTSYEQYF. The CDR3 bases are TGTGCCAGCAGCACCCTGCCCGGAACTTCCTACGAGCAGTACTTC.

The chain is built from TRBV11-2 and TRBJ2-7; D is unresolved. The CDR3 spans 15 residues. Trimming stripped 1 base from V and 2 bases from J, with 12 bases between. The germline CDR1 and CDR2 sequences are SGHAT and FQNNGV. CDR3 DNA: TGTGCCAGCAGCTTAGTTTTCCTACAGACCTACGAGCAGTACTTC. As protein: CASSLVFLQTYEQYF.

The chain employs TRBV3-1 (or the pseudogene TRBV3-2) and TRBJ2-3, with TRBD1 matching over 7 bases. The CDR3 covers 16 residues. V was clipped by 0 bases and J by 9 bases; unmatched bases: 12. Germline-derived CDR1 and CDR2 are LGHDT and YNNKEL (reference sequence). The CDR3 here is CASSQELIRGLDTQYF. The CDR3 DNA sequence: TGTGCCAGCAGCCAAGAGTTAATAAGGGGGCTCGACACGCAGTATTTT.

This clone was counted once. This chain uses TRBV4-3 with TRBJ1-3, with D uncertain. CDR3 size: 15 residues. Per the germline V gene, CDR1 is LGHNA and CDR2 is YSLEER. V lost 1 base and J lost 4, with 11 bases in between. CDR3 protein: CASSQGASGGNTIYF. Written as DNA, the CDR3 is TGCGCCAGCAGCCAAGGGGCGTCGGGGGGAAACACCATATATTTT.

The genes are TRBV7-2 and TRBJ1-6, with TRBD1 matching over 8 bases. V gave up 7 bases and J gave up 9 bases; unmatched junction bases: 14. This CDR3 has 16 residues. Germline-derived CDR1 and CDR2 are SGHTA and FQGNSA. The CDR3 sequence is CASTPTRQGRTSPLHF. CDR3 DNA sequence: TGTGCCAGCACCCCGACGCGACAGGGGCGGACTTCACCCCTCCACTTT.

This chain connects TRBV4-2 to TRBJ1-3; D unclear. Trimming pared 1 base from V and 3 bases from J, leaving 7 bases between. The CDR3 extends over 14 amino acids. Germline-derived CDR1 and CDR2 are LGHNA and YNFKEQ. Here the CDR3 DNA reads TGTGCCAGCAGCCAAGGGAGACTTGGAAACACCATATATTTT. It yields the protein CASSQGRLGNTIYF.

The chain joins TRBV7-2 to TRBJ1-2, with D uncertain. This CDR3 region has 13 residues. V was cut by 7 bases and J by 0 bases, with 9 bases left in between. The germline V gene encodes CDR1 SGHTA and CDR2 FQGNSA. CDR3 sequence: CASNGGANYGYTF. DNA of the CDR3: TGTGCCAGCAATGGTGGTGCTAACTATGGCTACACCTTC.

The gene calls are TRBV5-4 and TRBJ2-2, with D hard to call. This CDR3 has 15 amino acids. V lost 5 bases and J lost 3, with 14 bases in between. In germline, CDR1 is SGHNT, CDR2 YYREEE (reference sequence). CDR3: CASSPQSQDTGELFF. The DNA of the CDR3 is TGTGCCAGCAGTCCCCAGAGTCAGGACACCGGGGAGCTGTTTTTT.

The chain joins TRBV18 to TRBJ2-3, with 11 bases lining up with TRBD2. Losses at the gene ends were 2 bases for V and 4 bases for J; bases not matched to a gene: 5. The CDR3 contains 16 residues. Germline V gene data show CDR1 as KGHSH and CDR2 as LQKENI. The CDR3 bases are TGTGCCAGCTCACCATTGACTAGCGGGATATCAGATACGCAGTATTTT. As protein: CASSPLTSGISDTQYF.

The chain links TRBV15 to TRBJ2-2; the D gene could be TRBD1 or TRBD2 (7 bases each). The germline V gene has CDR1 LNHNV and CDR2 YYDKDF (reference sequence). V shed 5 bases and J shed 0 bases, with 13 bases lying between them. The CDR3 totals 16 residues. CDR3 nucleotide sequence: TGTGCCACCAGCGGGGGGGACAGCCCGAACACCGGGGAGCTGTTTTTT. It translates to CATSGGDSPNTGELFF.